The clone carrying this T cell receptor beta chain was detected only once. Antigen specificity is unknown. Included hyperthyroidism patients were aged 18 to 65 and newly diagnosed (under 2 months' duration). This specimen belongs to a study of Graves' ophthalmopathy and Graves' hyperthyroidism. General study findings and limits: Prediction of ophthalmopathy progression reached over 65% sensitivity and around 72% specificity. The 13-signature model separated ophthalmopathy from stable hyperthyroidism at just under 90% sensitivity and approximately 81% specificity. Blood also held most thyroid clonotypes expanded above 0.001 frequency.

Germline V gene lookup returns CDR1 WSHSY and CDR2 SAAADI. The CDR3 spans 14 residues. With V trimmed by 8 bases and J by 3 bases, 9 bases remained unmatched. TCR beta CDR3 regions were amplified from RNA transcripts. Scientists carried out first-round RT-PCR using HTBI primers and then a second-round multiplex PCR. Each CDR3 protein is one row after TCRdb ran MiXCR on the multiplex PCR reads. The sample lists 1 million to 1.3 million distinct CDR3 sequences, about two fifths seen once, with more than 9.5% in the top ten. The sample consisted of peripheral blood or thyroid tissue (not recorded which). The rearrangement joins TRBV10-2 to TRBJ1-1, with 7 nucleotides matching TRBD1. The receptor's source is an adult man with Graves' hyperthyroidism. CDR3 sequence reads: CASVERGRDTEAFF. The DNA for the CDR3 is TGCGCCAGCGTTGAGAGGGGGCGGGACACTGAAGCTTTCTTT.